This record concerns one T cell receptor (beta chain) sequence. Antigen: not known. Looked up from germline, CDR1 is SEHNR and CDR2 is FQNEAQ (reference sequence). Trimming took off 5 bases at V and 6 bases at J, with 14 bases between the two ends. The CDR3 has 13 residues. The data originate from a study of CD8+ T cells in alopecia areata. Study findings and constraints: Normal scalp had lower clonality than lesional scalp, with alopecia totalis/universalis lesions showing this most strongly.

Extracted RNA was reverse transcribed, and the resulting cDNA served as sequencing template. Repertoires were generated with immunoSEQ multiplex PCR, while TCRdb's copy carries only in-frame clones and drops some. Among 150,000 or so clones listed, 85% to 90% were seen once. Lesional scalp tissue (obtained by punch biopsy) and peripheral blood were collected from alopecia areata patients. T lymphocytes (CD4+ and CD8+) were sorted from PBMCs. This TCR derives from a human donor with alopecia areata. This chain joins TRBV7-9 and TRBJ2-7, with unresolved D. Sequencing used CD8+ T cells sorted from blood, obtained at week 0. CDR3 sequence reads: CASSPDGLGEQYF. In DNA, the CDR3 is TGTGCCAGCAGCCCCGATGGCTTGGGCGAGCAGTACTTC.